Described below is a single T cell receptor beta chain sequence and its context. Per germline, CDR1 SNHLY and CDR2 FYNNEI. The CDR3 totals 15 residues. Trimming took 6 bases from V and 2 from J; bases not matched to a gene: 2. This sample was taken from a study of CD8 T cells in Susac syndrome. RNA in amounts of roughly 0.5 to 1 ug was reverse transcribed with random hexamers. TCRdb re-derived calls from the immunoSEQ multiplex PCR reads in MiXCR, one entry per CDR3 protein. The sample includes roughly 200,000 distinct CDR3 sequences, about 95% of them seen just once. The sequence came from a human donor in good health. This sequence joins TRBV2 and TRBJ2-3; 13 positions agree with TRBD2. Sample: CD4+ T cells from PBMCs. The CDR3 region has the DNA TGTGCCAGCAGGGGGACTAGCGGGAACACAGATACGCAGTATTTT. Its translation is CASRGTSGNTDTQYF.